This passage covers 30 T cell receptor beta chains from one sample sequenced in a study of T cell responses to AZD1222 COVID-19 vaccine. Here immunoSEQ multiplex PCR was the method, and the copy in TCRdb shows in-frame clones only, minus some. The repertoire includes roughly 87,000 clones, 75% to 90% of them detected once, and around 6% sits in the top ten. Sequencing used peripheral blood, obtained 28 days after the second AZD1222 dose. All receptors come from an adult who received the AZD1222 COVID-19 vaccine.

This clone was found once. The CDR3 loop reads CASSYFASYGNTEAFF. DNA of the CDR3: TGTGCCAGCAGTTACTTCGCGTCGTATGGGAACACTGAAGCTTTCTTT. The chain carries TRBV6-5 and TRBJ1-1; D not resolved. CDR3 size: 16 residues. Germline V lookup: CDR1 MNHEY, CDR2 SVGAGI. V was shortened by 1 base and J by 1 base, with 13 bases between the two germline ends.

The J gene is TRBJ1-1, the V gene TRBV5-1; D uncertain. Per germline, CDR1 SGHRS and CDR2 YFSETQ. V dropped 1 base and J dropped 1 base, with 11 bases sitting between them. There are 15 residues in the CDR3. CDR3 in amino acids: CASSLRPSGNTEAFF. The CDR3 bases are TGCGCCAGCAGCTTGAGACCATCGGGGAACACTGAAGCTTTCTTT.

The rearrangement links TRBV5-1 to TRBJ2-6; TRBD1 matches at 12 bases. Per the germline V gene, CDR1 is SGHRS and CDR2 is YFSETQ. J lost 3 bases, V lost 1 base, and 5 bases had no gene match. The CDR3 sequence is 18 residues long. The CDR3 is CASSLQGQGAYGANVLTF. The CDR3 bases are TGCGCCAGCAGCTTGCAGGGACAGGGGGCATATGGGGCCAACGTCCTGACTTTC.

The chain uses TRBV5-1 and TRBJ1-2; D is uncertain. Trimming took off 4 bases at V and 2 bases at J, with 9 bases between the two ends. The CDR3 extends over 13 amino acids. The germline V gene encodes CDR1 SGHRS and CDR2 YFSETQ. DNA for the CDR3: TGCGCCAGCAGCCAAGGACCCAACTATGGCTACACCTTC. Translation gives CASSQGPNYGYTF.

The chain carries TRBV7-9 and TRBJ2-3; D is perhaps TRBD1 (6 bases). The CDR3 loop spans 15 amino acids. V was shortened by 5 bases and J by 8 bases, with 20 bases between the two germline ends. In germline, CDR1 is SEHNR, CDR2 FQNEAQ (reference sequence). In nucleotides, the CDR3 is TGTGCCAGCAGCCCACAGGGCCAGCAGCAGGGTACGCAGTATTTT. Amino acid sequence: CASSPQGQQQGTQYF.

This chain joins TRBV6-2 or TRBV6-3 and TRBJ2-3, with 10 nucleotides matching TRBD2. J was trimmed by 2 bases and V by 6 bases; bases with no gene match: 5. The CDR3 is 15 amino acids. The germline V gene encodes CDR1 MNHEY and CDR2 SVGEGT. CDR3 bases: TGTGCCAGCAGCCTTGGGACTAGCGTCACAGATACGCAGTATTTT. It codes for CASSLGTSVTDTQYF.

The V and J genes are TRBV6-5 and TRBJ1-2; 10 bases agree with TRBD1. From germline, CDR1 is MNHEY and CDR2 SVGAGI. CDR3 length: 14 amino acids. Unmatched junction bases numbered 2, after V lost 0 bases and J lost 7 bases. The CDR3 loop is CASSYSTGGVGYTF. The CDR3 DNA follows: TGTGCCAGCAGTTACTCGACAGGGGGCGTTGGCTACACCTTC.

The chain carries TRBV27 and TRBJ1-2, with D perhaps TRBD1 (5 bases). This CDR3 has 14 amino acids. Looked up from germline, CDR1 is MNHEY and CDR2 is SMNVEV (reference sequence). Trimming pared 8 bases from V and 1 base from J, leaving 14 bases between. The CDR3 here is CASRTGRVNYGYTF. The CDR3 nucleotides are TGTGCCAGCCGAACAGGCCGAGTTAACTATGGCTACACCTTC.

CDR3 protein: CASTEGGAASGETDTQYF. The CDR3 DNA reads as TGTGCCAGTACCGAAGGGGGCGCGGCTAGCGGGGAGACAGATACGCAGTATTTT. The chain couples TRBV19 to TRBJ2-3; 9 bases are a match to TRBD2. This CDR3 spans 18 amino acids. V lost 7 bases and J lost 3; bases outside the gene matches: 17. Per the germline V gene, CDR1 is LNHDA and CDR2 is SQIVND (reference sequence).

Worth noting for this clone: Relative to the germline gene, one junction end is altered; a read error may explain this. For the CDR3, the DNA is TGTGCCAGTAGTATGGTTGGAAGTGAAGGCGAATTT. Encoded protein: CASSMVGSEGEF. V is TRBV19 and J is TRBJ1-1, with D unclear. There are 12 residues in the CDR3. Germline V lookup: CDR1 LNHDA, CDR2 SQIVND (reference sequence).

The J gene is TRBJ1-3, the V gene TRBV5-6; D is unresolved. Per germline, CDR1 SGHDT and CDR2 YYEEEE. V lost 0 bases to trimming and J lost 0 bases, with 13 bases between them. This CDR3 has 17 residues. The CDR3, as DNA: TGTGCCAGCAGCTTGGCTTTCCGGGCCGACTCTGGAAACACCATATATTTT. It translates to CASSLAFRADSGNTIYF.

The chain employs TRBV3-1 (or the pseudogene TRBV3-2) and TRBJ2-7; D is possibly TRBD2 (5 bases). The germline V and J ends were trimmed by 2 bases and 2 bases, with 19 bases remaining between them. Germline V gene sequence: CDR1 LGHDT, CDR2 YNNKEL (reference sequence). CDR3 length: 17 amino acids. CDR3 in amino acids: CASSQPNALALTYEQYF. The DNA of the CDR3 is TGTGCCAGCAGCCAACCAAACGCCCTAGCACTTACCTACGAGCAGTACTTC.

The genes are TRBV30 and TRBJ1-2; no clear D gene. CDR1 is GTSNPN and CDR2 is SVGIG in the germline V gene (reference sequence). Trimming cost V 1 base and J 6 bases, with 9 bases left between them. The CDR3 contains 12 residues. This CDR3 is CAWSELRNGYTF. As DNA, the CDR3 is TGTGCCTGGAGTGAACTAAGGAATGGCTACACCTTC.

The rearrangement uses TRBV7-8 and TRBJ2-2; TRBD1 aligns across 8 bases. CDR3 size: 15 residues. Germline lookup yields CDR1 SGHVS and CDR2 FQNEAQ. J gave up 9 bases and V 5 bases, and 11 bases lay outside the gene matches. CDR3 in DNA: TGTGCCAGCAGCCCATGGACAGGGACCGGGAGGGAGCTGTTTTTT. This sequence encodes CASSPWTGTGRELFF.

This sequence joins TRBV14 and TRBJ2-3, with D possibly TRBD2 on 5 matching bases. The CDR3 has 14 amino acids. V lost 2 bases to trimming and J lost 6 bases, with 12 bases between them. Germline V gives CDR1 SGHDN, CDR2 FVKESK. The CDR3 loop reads CASSQRRSGDTQYF. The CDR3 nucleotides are TGTGCCAGCAGCCAAAGGAGGTCGGGTGATACGCAGTATTTT.

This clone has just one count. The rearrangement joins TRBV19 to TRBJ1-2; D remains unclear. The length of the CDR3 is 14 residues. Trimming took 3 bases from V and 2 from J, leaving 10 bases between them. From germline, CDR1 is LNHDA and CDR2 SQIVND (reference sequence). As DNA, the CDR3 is TGTGCCAGTAGTATTTCCGGTTTGAACTATGGCTACACCTTC. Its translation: CASSISGLNYGYTF.

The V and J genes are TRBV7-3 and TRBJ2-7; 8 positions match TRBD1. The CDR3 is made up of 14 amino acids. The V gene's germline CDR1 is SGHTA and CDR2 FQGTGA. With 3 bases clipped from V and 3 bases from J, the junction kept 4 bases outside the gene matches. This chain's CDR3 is CASSLTGVGYEQYF. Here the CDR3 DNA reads TGTGCCAGCAGCTTGACAGGGGTTGGCTACGAGCAGTACTTC.

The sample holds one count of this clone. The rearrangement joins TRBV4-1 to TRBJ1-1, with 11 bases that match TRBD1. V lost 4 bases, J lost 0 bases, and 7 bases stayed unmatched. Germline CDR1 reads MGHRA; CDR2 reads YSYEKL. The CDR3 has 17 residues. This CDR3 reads CASSPTGTGGMNTEAFF. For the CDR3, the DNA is TGCGCCAGCAGCCCGACAGGGACAGGGGGAATGAACACTGAAGCTTTCTTT.

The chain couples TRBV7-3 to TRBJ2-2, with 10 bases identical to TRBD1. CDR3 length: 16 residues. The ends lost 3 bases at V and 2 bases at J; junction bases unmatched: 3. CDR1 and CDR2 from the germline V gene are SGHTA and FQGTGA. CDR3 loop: CASSFRDRGNTGELFF. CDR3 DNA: TGTGCCAGCAGCTTCCGGGACAGGGGTAACACCGGGGAGCTGTTTTTT. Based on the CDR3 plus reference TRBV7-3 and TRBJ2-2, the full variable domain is GAGVSQTPSNKVTEKGKYVELRCDPISGHTALYWYRQSLGQGPEFLIYFQGTGAADDSGLPNDRFFAVRPEGSVSTLKIQRTERGDSAVYLCASSFRDRGNTGELFFGEGSRLTVL.

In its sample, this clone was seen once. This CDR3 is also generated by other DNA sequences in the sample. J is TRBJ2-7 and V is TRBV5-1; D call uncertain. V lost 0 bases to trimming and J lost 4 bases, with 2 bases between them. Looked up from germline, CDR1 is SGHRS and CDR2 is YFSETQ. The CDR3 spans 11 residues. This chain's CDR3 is CASSLGYEQYF. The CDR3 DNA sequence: TGCGCCAGCAGCTTGGGATACGAGCAGTACTTC.

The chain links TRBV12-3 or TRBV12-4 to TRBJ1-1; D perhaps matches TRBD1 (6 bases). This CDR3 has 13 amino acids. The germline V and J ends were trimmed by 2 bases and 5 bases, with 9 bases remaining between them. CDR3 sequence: CASSLWGATEAFF. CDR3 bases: TGTGCCAGCAGTTTATGGGGGGCTACTGAAGCTTTCTTT.

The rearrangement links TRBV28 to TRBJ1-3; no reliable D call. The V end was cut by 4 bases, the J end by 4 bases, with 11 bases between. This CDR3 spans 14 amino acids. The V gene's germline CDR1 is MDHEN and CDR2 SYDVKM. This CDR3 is CASSSPVRGNTIYF. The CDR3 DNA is TGTGCCAGCAGTTCCCCAGTTAGAGGAAACACCATATATTTT.

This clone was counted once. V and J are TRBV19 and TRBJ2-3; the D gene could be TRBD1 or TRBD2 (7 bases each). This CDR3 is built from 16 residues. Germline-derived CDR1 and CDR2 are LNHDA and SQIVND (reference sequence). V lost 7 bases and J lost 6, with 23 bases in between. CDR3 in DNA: TGTGCCAGTAATCAGGGGAGGGGGCGCTTAGGTGATACGCAGTATTTT. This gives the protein CASNQGRGRLGDTQYF.

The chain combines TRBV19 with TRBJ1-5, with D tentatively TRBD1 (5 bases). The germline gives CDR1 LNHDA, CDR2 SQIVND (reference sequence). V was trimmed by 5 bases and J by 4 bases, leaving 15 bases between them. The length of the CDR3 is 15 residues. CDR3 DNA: TGTGCCAGTAGTGCCATGACAGCGCAAAATCAGCCCCAGCATTTT. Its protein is CASSAMTAQNQPQHF.

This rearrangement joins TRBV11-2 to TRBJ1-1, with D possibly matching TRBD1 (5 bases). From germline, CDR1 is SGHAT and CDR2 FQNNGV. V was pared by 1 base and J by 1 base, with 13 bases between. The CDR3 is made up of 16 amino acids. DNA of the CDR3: TGTGCCAGCAGCTTAGGATATGGGGGAGAGAACACTGAAGCTTTCTTT. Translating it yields CASSLGYGGENTEAFF.

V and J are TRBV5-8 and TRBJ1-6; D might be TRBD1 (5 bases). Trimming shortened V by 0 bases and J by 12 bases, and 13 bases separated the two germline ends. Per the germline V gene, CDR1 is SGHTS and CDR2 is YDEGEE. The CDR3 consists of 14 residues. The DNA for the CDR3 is TGTGCCAGCAGCTTGGGGCAGGGCAGCAAACCCCTCCACTTT. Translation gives CASSLGQGSKPLHF.

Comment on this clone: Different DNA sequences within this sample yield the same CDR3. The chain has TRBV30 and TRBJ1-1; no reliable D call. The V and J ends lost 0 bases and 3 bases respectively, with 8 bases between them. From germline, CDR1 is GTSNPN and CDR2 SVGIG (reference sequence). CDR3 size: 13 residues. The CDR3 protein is CAWSVQRDTEAFF. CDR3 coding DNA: TGTGCCTGGAGTGTCCAGAGGGACACTGAAGCTTTCTTT.

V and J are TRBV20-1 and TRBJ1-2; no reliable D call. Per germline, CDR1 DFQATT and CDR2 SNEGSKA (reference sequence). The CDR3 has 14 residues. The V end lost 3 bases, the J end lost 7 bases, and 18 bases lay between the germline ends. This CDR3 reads CSASIESRRRGYTF. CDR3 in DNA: TGCAGTGCTAGTATAGAATCCAGGAGACGTGGCTACACCTTC.

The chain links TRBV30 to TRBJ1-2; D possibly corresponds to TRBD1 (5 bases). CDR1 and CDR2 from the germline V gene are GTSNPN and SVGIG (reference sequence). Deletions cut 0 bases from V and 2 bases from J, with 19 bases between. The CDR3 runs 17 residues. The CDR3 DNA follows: TGTGCCTGGAGTGTTGGTCCTGGGACCCCCAAAAACTATGGCTACACCTTC. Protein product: CAWSVGPGTPKNYGYTF.

CDR3 nucleotides: TGTGCCAGAAGCTTGTTTTTCACAGATACGCAGTATTTT. This sequence encodes CARSLFFTDTQYF. This chain uses TRBV5-3 with TRBJ2-3, with unresolved D. TRBV5-3 carries the ORF label, with uncertain function. The V end was cut by 1 base, the J end by 2 bases, with 5 bases between. This CDR3 spans 13 amino acids.